The clone carrying this T cell receptor beta chain was detected ten times or more. The antigen remains undetermined. CDR1 is SGHRS, CDR2 YFSETQ, per germline. This CDR3 has 11 amino acids. V dropped 4 bases and J dropped 7 bases, with 5 bases sitting between them. RNA transcripts yielded amplified TCR beta CDR3 regions. An opening RT-PCR round employed HTBI primers and preceded a second-round multiplex PCR. One entry per CDR3 protein results from TCRdb running MiXCR on the multiplex PCR reads. The table has around 470,000 distinct CDR3 sequences, 13% to 15% seen once. This sample stems from a study of Graves' ophthalmopathy and Graves' hyperthyroidism. General study results and limits: The model's prediction of ophthalmopathy progression had about 70% sensitivity and approximately 77% specificity.

The specimen was blood. The rearrangement uses TRBV5-1 and TRBJ2-2; D is uncertain. The receptor's source is a woman aged 25 to 39 with Graves' ophthalmopathy. The CDR3 loop is CASSPGGELFF. CDR3 coding DNA: TGCGCCAGCAGCCCGGGCGGGGAGCTGTTTTTT. Complete variable domain (other parts from reference TRBV5-1 and TRBJ2-2): KAGVTQTPRYLIKTRGQQVTLSCSPISGHRSVSWYQQTPGQGLQFLFEYFSETQRNKGNFPGRFSGRQFSNSRSEMNVSTLELGDSALYLCASSPGGELFFGEGSRLTVL.